This T cell receptor beta chain was captured in a study of OX40 agonist ivuxolimab in advanced cancers. Study-wide background: Mean age about 60 years, range roughly 20 to 85; roughly 82% male. Three patients showed partial responses: one hepatocellular carcinoma and two cutaneous melanoma cases.

In the case of this clone: No antigen is known for it.

Study results and caveats: CD8+ T cells were the subset that, on average, had more expanded clones than CD4+.

The CDR3 loop spans 17 amino acids. The germline V gene encodes CDR1 LNHDA and CDR2 SQIVND (reference sequence). The V end lost 4 bases, the J end lost 0 bases, and 16 bases lay between the germline ends. Measured with immunoSEQ multiplex PCR; TCRdb has only the in-frame clones, and not every one. The profile shows some 59,000 clones, around 80% of them singletons. The TCR sequence derives from an adult with an advanced solid tumor such as melanoma, head and neck, liver or kidney cancer. The J gene is TRBJ1-3, the V gene TRBV19, with D unresolved. This specimen was CD4+ or CD8+ T cells sorted from blood, taken in a trial of the OX40 agonist ivuxolimab. CDR3 region: CASSNPGNLLSGNTIYF. Here the CDR3 DNA reads TGTGCCAGTAGTAATCCAGGAAACCTCCTCTCTGGAAACACCATATATTTT.